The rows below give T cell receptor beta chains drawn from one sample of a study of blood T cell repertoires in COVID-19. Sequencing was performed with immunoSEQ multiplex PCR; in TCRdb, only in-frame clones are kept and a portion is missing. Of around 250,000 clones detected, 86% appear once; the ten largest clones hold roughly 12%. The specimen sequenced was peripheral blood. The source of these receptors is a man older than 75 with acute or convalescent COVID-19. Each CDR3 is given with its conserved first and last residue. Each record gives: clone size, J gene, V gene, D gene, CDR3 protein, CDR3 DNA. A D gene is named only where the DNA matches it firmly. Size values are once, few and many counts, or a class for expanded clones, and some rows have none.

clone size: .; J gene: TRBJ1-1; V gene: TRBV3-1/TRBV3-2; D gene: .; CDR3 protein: CASSLRGGATAEAFF; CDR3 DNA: TGTGCCAGCAGCCTGCGTGGAGGGGCCACGGCTGAAGCTTTCTTT
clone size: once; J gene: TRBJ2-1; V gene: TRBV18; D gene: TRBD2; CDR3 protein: CASSLGLAAEQFF; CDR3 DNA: TGTGCCAGCTCACTGGGACTAGCGGCGGAGCAGTTCTTC
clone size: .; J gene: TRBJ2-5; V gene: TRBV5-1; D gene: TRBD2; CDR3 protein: CASSLLTSGYQETQYF; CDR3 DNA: TGCGCCAGCAGCTTGTTAACTAGCGGATACCAAGAGACCCAGTACTTC
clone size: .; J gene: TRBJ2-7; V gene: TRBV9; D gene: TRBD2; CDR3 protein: CASSVEPHGGEQYF; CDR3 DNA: TGTGCCAGCAGCGTAGAACCCCACGGGGGGGAGCAGTACTTC
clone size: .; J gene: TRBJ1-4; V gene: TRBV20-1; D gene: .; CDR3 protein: CSASLHDQREKLFF; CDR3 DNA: TGCAGTGCTAGTTTACACGATCAGCGGGAAAAACTGTTTTTT
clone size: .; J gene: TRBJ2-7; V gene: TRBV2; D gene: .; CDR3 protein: CASAAGPPYEQYF; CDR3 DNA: TGTGCCAGCGCCGCGGGACCCCCCTACGAGCAGTACTTC
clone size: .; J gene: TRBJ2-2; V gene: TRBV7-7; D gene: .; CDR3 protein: CASSLEAGITGELFF; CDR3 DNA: TGTGCTAGCAGCTTAGAAGCGGGCATCACCGGGGAGCTGTTTTTT
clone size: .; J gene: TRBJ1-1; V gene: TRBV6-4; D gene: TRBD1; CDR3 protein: CASSQLRRLTGPGTEAFF; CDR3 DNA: TGTGCCAGCAGCCAACTCCGCCGCTTGACAGGGCCAGGCACTGAAGCTTTCTTT
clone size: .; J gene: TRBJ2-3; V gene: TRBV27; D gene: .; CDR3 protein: CASRGTFDTQYF; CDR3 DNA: TGTGCCAGCAGGGGGACATTTGATACGCAGTATTTT
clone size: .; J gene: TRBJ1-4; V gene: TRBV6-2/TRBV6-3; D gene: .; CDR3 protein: CASSYAVGEKLFF; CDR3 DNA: TGTGCCAGCAGTTACGCGGTGGGTGAAAAACTGTTTTTT
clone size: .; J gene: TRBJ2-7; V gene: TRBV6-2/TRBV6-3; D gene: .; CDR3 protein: CASSPPGDKGYEQYF; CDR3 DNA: TGTGCCAGCAGCCCACCGGGAGATAAGGGTTACGAGCAGTACTTC
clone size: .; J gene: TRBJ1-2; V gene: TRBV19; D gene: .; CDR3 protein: CASSIGQPTANYGYTF; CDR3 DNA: TGTGCCAGTAGTATCGGACAGCCGACGGCTAACTATGGCTACACCTTC
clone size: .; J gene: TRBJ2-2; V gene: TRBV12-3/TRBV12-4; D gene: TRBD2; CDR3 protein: CASSSERGGWLFF; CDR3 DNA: TGTGCCAGCAGTTCAGAGCGGGGGGGCTGGCTGTTTTTT
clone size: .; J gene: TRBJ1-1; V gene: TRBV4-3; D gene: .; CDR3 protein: CASSQEGATEAFF; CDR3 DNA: TGCGCCAGCAGCCAAGAGGGGGCCACTGAAGCTTTCTTT
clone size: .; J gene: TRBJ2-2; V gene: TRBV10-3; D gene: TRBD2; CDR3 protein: CASQRGGSTGELFF; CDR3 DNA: TGTGCCAGCCAGCGGGGGGGCAGCACCGGGGAGCTGTTTTTT
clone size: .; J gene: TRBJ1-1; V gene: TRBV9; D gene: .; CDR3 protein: CASSDLLGGLNTEAFF; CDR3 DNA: TGTGCCAGCAGCGACCTCCTGGGAGGGCTGAACACTGAAGCTTTCTTT
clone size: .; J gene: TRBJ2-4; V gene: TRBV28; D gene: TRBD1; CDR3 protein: CASFGTGVKNIQYF; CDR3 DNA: TGTGCCAGCTTTGGGACAGGCGTAAAAAACATTCAGTACTTC
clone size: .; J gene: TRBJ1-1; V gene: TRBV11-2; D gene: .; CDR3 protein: CASSSQLNTEAFF; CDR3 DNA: TGTGCCAGCAGCTCTCAGTTGAACACTGAAGCTTTCTTT
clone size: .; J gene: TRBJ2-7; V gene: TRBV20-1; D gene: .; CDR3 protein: CSASGQGTYEQYF; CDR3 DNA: TGCAGTGCTAGTGGTCAGGGAACCTACGAGCAGTACTTC
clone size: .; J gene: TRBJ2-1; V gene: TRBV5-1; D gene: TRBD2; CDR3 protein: CASSSLSGGWNEQFF; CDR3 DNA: TGCGCCAGCAGCTCTTTATCGGGGGGATGGAATGAGCAGTTCTTC
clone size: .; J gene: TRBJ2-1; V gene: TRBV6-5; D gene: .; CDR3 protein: CASSYVKGYNEQFF; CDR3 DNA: TGTGCCAGCAGTTACGTTAAGGGGTACAATGAGCAGTTCTTC
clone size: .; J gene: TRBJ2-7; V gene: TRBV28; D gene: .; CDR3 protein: CASSLQGHPYEQYF; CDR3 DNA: TGTGCCAGCAGTTTACAGGGACACCCCTACGAGCAGTACTTC
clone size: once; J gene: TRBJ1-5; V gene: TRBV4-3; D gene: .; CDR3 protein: CASSQDMGRQPQHF; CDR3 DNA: TGCGCCAGCAGCCAAGATATGGGGCGACAGCCCCAGCATTTT
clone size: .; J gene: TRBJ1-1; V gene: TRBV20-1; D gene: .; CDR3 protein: CSASPGTEAFF; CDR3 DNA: TGCAGTGCTAGTCCCGGGACTGAAGCTTTCTTT
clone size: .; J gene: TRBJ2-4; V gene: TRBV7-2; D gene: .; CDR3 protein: CASSPRQFLAKNIQYF; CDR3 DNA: TGTGCCAGCAGCCCTAGGCAGTTTCTAGCCAAAAACATTCAGTACTTC
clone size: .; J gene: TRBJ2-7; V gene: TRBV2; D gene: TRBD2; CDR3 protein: CASSRLAGGYEQYF; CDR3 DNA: TGTGCCAGCAGCAGACTAGCGGGGGGCTACGAGCAGTACTTC
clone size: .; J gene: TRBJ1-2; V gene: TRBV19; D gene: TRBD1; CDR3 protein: CAIPPQGAPDSPNYGYTF; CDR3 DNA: TGTGCCATCCCCCCACAGGGGGCCCCAGACTCGCCTAACTATGGCTACACCTTC